Here is one T cell receptor (beta chain) with its context. The target antigen is unknown. One end of the junction does not line up with germline, which may come from a read error. The use of genomic DNA as template underpinned the TCR beta VDJ and CDR3 profiling. TCRdb re-called the reads through MiXCR, storing one row per CDR3 protein. The data show approximately 250,000 distinct CDR3 sequences, 82% seen once. The data derive from a study of CD8+CD57+ T cells in acquired aplastic anemia. General study results and limits: Researchers report that around 31 CD8+ CDR3 sequences appeared in both patients and controls. No significant patient-versus-control difference appeared in CD8+ Simpson's diversity.

It was patients with CD8+CD57+ cell expansion by flow cytometry who were chosen for sequencing. Receipt of therapy had not occurred in any patient by the time of blood sampling. The CDR3 has 16 residues. Germline CDR1 SGHVS, CDR2 FQNEAQ. The material sequenced was sorted CD4+, CD8+, or CD8+CD57+ T cells (not recorded which) from PBMCs. The chain is built from TRBV7-8 and TRBJ1-6, with D possibly matching TRBD1 (5 bases). This clonotype was sampled from a human donor with aplastic anemia. The CDR3 DNA reads as TGTGCCAGCAGCTTGGGGGGAGGCGCCTATACTTCACCCCTCCACTTT. Protein product: CASSLGGGAYTSPLHF.